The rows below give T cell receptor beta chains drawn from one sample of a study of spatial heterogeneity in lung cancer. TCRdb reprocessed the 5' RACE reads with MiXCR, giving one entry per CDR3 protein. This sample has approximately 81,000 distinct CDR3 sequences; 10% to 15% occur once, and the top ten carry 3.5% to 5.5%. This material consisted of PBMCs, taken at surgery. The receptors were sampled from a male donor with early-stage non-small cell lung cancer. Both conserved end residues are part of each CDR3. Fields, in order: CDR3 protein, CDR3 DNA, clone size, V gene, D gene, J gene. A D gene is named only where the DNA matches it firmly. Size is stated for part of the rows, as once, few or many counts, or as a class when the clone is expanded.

cdr3_aa: CASSLGPTDTQYF
cdr3_nt: TGTGCCAGCAGCTTGGGACCCACAGATACGCAGTATTTT
clone_size: NA
v_call: TRBV7-9
d_call: NA
j_call: TRBJ2-3

cdr3_aa: CASSGGTGRDSPLHF
cdr3_nt: TGTGCCAGCAGCGGTGGGACAGGACGGGATTCACCCCTCCACTTT
clone_size: medium-sized
v_call: TRBV7-9
d_call: TRBD1
j_call: TRBJ1-6

cdr3_aa: CSVGLDSGANVLTF
cdr3_nt: TGCAGCGTTGGTCTGGACTCTGGGGCCAACGTCCTGACTTTC
clone_size: NA
v_call: TRBV29-1
d_call: NA
j_call: TRBJ2-6

cdr3_aa: CASSPPGTVNTEAFF
cdr3_nt: TGTGCCAGTAGTCCCCCCGGGACGGTGAACACTGAAGCTTTCTTT
clone_size: many
v_call: TRBV19
d_call: NA
j_call: TRBJ1-1

cdr3_aa: CASSSLRSAEAFF
cdr3_nt: TGTGCCAGCAGTTCTCTACGGTCCGCTGAAGCTTTCTTT
clone_size: NA
v_call: TRBV12-3/TRBV12-4
d_call: NA
j_call: TRBJ1-1

cdr3_aa: CASNVGGGEQFF
cdr3_nt: TGTGCCAGTAACGTGGGGGGCGGTGAGCAGTTCTTC
clone_size: NA
v_call: TRBV19
d_call: NA
j_call: TRBJ2-1

cdr3_aa: CSASGPSTDTQYF
cdr3_nt: TGCAGTGCTAGCGGCCCTAGCACAGATACGCAGTATTTT
clone_size: few
v_call: TRBV20-1
d_call: NA
j_call: TRBJ2-3

cdr3_aa: CASARDAETQYF
cdr3_nt: TGTGCCAGCGCCAGAGATGCAGAGACCCAGTACTTC
clone_size: few
v_call: TRBV7-9
d_call: NA
j_call: TRBJ2-5

cdr3_aa: CASSERTEAFF
cdr3_nt: TGTGCCAGCAGTGAGAGAACTGAAGCTTTCTTT
clone_size: few
v_call: TRBV2
d_call: NA
j_call: TRBJ1-1

cdr3_aa: CASTDGYSNQPQHF
cdr3_nt: TGTGCCAGCACCGATGGTTATAGCAATCAGCCCCAGCATTTT
clone_size: few
v_call: TRBV6-6
d_call: NA
j_call: TRBJ1-5

cdr3_aa: CASGGQRNTEAFF
cdr3_nt: TGCGCCAGTGGAGGACAGAGGAACACTGAAGCTTTCTTT
clone_size: many
v_call: TRBV10-2
d_call: NA
j_call: TRBJ1-1

cdr3_aa: CASSLVRGASESYEQYF
cdr3_nt: TGTGCCAGCAGCTTAGTTCGAGGGGCTAGCGAATCCTACGAGCAGTACTTC
clone_size: NA
v_call: TRBV11-2
d_call: NA
j_call: TRBJ2-7

cdr3_aa: CASSIGPAGGGELFF
cdr3_nt: TGTGCCAGTAGTATAGGCCCAGCGGGGGGCGGGGAGCTGTTTTTT
clone_size: few
v_call: TRBV19
d_call: TRBD2
j_call: TRBJ2-2

cdr3_aa: CSARLAGTYNEQFF
cdr3_nt: TGCAGCGCACGCCTAGCGGGCACCTACAATGAGCAGTTCTTC
clone_size: NA
v_call: TRBV29-1
d_call: TRBD2
j_call: TRBJ2-1

cdr3_aa: CASSSLLRTSGGPNEQFF
cdr3_nt: TGTGCCAGCAGCTCCCTACTTCGGACTAGCGGGGGGCCTAATGAGCAGTTCTTC
clone_size: NA
v_call: TRBV4-2
d_call: TRBD2
j_call: TRBJ2-1

cdr3_aa: CSATSGSRAGELFF
cdr3_nt: TGCAGTGCTACTAGCGGGAGTAGGGCCGGGGAGCTGTTTTTT
clone_size: NA
v_call: TRBV20-1
d_call: TRBD2
j_call: TRBJ2-2

cdr3_aa: CASSSPEGRGVEAFF
cdr3_nt: TGTGCCAGCAGCTCCCCGGAGGGCAGGGGGGTTGAAGCTTTCTTT
clone_size: NA
v_call: TRBV7-9
d_call: TRBD1
j_call: TRBJ1-1

cdr3_aa: CSPVRGGNQPQHF
cdr3_nt: TGCAGCCCCGTCAGGGGAGGAAATCAGCCCCAGCATTTT
clone_size: NA
v_call: TRBV29-1
d_call: NA
j_call: TRBJ1-5

cdr3_aa: CATDRENTGELFF
cdr3_nt: TGTGCCACGGACCGGGAGAACACCGGGGAGCTGTTTTTT
clone_size: few
v_call: TRBV2
d_call: NA
j_call: TRBJ2-2

cdr3_aa: CATSRDRRGANVLTF
cdr3_nt: TGTGCCACCAGCAGAGATAGGCGGGGGGCCAACGTCCTGACTTTC
clone_size: NA
v_call: TRBV15
d_call: NA
j_call: TRBJ2-6

cdr3_aa: CSVELRGPFTDTQYF
cdr3_nt: TGCAGCGTTGAGCTTAGGGGGCCCTTCACAGATACGCAGTATTTT
clone_size: NA
v_call: TRBV29-1
d_call: TRBD1
j_call: TRBJ2-3

cdr3_aa: CASSPTTSGRRADTQYF
cdr3_nt: TGCGCCAGCAGCCCAACGACTAGCGGGAGGCGGGCAGATACGCAGTATTTT
clone_size: NA
v_call: TRBV5-1
d_call: TRBD2
j_call: TRBJ2-3

cdr3_aa: CASLGHPNTGELFF
cdr3_nt: TGTGCCAGCCTGGGACATCCAAACACCGGGGAGCTGTTTTTT
clone_size: few
v_call: TRBV28
d_call: NA
j_call: TRBJ2-2

cdr3_aa: CASSLTSFIRGSTDTQYF
cdr3_nt: TGTGCCAGCAGCTTAACGAGTTTCATAAGGGGATCGACAGATACGCAGTATTTT
clone_size: few
v_call: TRBV11-2
d_call: NA
j_call: TRBJ2-3

cdr3_aa: CASSLRTGGELFF
cdr3_nt: TGTGCCAGCAGCTTAAGGACAGGCGGGGAGCTGTTTTTT
clone_size: NA
v_call: TRBV7-9
d_call: TRBD1
j_call: TRBJ2-2

cdr3_aa: CASSLEQNTEAFF
cdr3_nt: TGTGCCAGCAGCTTAGAGCAGAACACTGAAGCTTTCTTT
clone_size: NA
v_call: TRBV7-3
d_call: NA
j_call: TRBJ1-1

cdr3_aa: CAGQDDTGELFF
cdr3_nt: TGTGCCGGTCAGGACGACACCGGGGAGCTGTTTTTT
clone_size: few
v_call: TRBV7-9
d_call: NA
j_call: TRBJ2-2

cdr3_aa: CSALTSGSNEQYF
cdr3_nt: TGCAGTGCCCTCACTAGCGGGAGTAACGAGCAGTACTTC
clone_size: few
v_call: TRBV20-1
d_call: TRBD2
j_call: TRBJ2-7

cdr3_aa: CATSVAGLSDTQYF
cdr3_nt: TGTGCCACCAGTGTCGCCGGACTGTCAGATACGCAGTATTTT
clone_size: few
v_call: TRBV24-1
d_call: NA
j_call: TRBJ2-3

cdr3_aa: CASSVGDRGHNEQFF
cdr3_nt: TGTGCCAGCAGCGTAGGGGACAGGGGACACAATGAGCAGTTCTTC
clone_size: many
v_call: TRBV9
d_call: TRBD1
j_call: TRBJ2-1

cdr3_aa: CSVVPAGAGELFF
cdr3_nt: TGCAGCGTTGTTCCGGCAGGGGCCGGGGAGCTGTTTTTT
clone_size: NA
v_call: TRBV29-1
d_call: NA
j_call: TRBJ2-2

cdr3_aa: CASMPRDRGADTQYF
cdr3_nt: TGTGCCAGTATGCCCCGGGACAGGGGGGCAGATACGCAGTATTTT
clone_size: few
v_call: TRBV19
d_call: TRBD1
j_call: TRBJ2-3

cdr3_aa: CASSLERGNTEAFF
cdr3_nt: TGCGCCAGCAGCTTAGAAAGGGGAAACACTGAAGCTTTCTTT
clone_size: many
v_call: TRBV5-1
d_call: NA
j_call: TRBJ1-1

cdr3_aa: CSARDRRDNTGELFF
cdr3_nt: TGCAGTGCTAGGGACAGACGAGACAACACCGGGGAGCTGTTTTTT
clone_size: once
v_call: TRBV20-1
d_call: NA
j_call: TRBJ2-2

cdr3_aa: CSVRLAGGSDTQYF
cdr3_nt: TGCAGCGTCCGACTAGCGGGAGGGTCCGATACGCAGTATTTT
clone_size: NA
v_call: TRBV29-1
d_call: TRBD2
j_call: TRBJ2-3

cdr3_aa: CASRQQGGSEKLFF
cdr3_nt: TGTGCCAGCAGACAACAGGGGGGAAGTGAAAAACTGTTTTTT
clone_size: few
v_call: TRBV2
d_call: TRBD1
j_call: TRBJ1-4

cdr3_aa: CSGLNTEAFF
cdr3_nt: TGCAGCGGTCTGAACACTGAAGCTTTCTTT
clone_size: many
v_call: TRBV29-1
d_call: NA
j_call: TRBJ1-1

cdr3_aa: CASSLVLASGADTQYF
cdr3_nt: TGTGCCAGCAGCTTAGTGTTGGCTAGCGGGGCAGATACGCAGTATTTT
clone_size: NA
v_call: TRBV11-2
d_call: TRBD2
j_call: TRBJ2-3

cdr3_aa: CSAEAAAGGQIYEQYF
cdr3_nt: TGCAGTGCGGAAGCTGCTGCGGGAGGCCAGATCTACGAGCAGTACTTC
clone_size: many
v_call: TRBV20-1
d_call: TRBD2
j_call: TRBJ2-7

cdr3_aa: CASSQDRGTEAFF
cdr3_nt: TGCGCCAGCAGCCAAGATAGGGGAACTGAAGCTTTCTTT
clone_size: NA
v_call: TRBV4-1
d_call: NA
j_call: TRBJ1-1

cdr3_aa: CASSFYSQGTEQGVAQYF
cdr3_nt: TGTGCCAGCAGCTTTTACTCACAGGGGACCGAACAGGGGGTTGCGCAGTATTTT
clone_size: NA
v_call: TRBV5-6
d_call: TRBD1
j_call: TRBJ2-3

cdr3_aa: CASSFGTSGAGELFF
cdr3_nt: TGCGCCAGCAGCTTCGGTACTAGCGGGGCCGGGGAGCTGTTTTTT
clone_size: few
v_call: TRBV5-1
d_call: TRBD2
j_call: TRBJ2-2

cdr3_aa: CASSSGLAGINYEQYF
cdr3_nt: TGTGCCAGCAGCTCGGGACTAGCGGGGATCAACTACGAGCAGTACTTC
clone_size: few
v_call: TRBV5-6
d_call: TRBD2
j_call: TRBJ2-7

cdr3_aa: CASSFAGPREGRDEQYF
cdr3_nt: TGTGCCAGCAGCTTCGCCGGGCCCCGGGAGGGGAGAGACGAGCAGTACTTC
clone_size: NA
v_call: TRBV7-9
d_call: TRBD2
j_call: TRBJ2-7

cdr3_aa: CASSLVWGGMNTEAFF
cdr3_nt: TGTGCCAGCAGCTTAGTTTGGGGTGGAATGAACACTGAAGCTTTCTTT
clone_size: few
v_call: TRBV7-8
d_call: NA
j_call: TRBJ1-1

cdr3_aa: CASSLQPSESGDTQYF
cdr3_nt: TGTGCCAGCAGCTTACAACCTAGCGAATCGGGGGATACGCAGTATTTT
clone_size: few
v_call: TRBV7-3
d_call: NA
j_call: TRBJ2-3

cdr3_aa: CASMSGSSFSEQFF
cdr3_nt: TGTGCCAGTATGAGCGGGAGTTCTTTCAGTGAGCAGTTCTTC
clone_size: NA
v_call: TRBV19
d_call: TRBD2
j_call: TRBJ2-1

cdr3_aa: CSEKGTGDWNSDTQYF
cdr3_nt: TGCAGTGAAAAGGGGACAGGGGATTGGAACTCAGATACGCAGTATTTT
clone_size: NA
v_call: TRBV20-1
d_call: TRBD1
j_call: TRBJ2-3

cdr3_aa: CSATLTGGGRNTIYF
cdr3_nt: TGCAGTGCTACGTTAACAGGGGGCGGAAGAAACACCATATATTTT
clone_size: few
v_call: TRBV20-1
d_call: TRBD1
j_call: TRBJ1-3